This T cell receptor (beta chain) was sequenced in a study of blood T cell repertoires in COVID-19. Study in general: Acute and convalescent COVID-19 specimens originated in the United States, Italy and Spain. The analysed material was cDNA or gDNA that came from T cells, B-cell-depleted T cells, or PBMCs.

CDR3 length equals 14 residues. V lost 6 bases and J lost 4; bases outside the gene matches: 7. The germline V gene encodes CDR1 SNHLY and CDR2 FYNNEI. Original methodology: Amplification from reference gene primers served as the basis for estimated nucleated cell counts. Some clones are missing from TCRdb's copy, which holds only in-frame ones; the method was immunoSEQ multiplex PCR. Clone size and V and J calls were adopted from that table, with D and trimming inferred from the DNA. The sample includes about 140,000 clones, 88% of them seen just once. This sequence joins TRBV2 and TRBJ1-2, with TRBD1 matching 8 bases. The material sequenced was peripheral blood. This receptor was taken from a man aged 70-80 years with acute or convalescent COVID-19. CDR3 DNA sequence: TGTGCCAGCAGAAAGAGACAGGGGAGCTATGGCTACACCTTC. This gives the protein CASRKRQGSYGYTF.